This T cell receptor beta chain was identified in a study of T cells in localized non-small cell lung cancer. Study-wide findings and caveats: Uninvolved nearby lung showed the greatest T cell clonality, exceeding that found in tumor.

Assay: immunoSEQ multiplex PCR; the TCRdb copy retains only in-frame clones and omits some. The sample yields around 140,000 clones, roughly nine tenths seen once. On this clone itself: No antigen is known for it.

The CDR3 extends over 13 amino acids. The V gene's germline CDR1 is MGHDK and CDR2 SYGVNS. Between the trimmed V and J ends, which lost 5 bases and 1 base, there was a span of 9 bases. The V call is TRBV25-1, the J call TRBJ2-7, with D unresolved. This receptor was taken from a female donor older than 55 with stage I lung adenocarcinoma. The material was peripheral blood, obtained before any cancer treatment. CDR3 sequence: CASSRSLSYEQYF. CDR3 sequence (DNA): TGTGCCAGCAGTCGGAGTCTTTCCTACGAGCAGTACTTC.